The rows below give T cell receptor beta chains drawn from one sample of a study of blood T cell repertoires in COVID-19. Here immunoSEQ multiplex PCR was the method, and the copy in TCRdb shows in-frame clones only, minus some. The table lists 120,000 or so clones, roughly 69% of them singletons, with over 2% in the top ten. The source material was peripheral blood. Every receptor here comes from an older woman with acute or convalescent COVID-19. Each CDR3 is given with its conserved first and last residue. The D gene is left open where the match is weak. Only some rows state a clone size, as once, few, many or a class for expanded clones.

clone size	V gene	J gene	D gene	CDR3 protein	CDR3 DNA
-	TRBV7-9	TRBJ2-1	TRBD2	CASSLLAGGSYNEQFF	TGTGCCAGCAGCTTATTGGCGGGGGGCTCCTACAATGAGCAGTTCTTC
once	TRBV3-1/TRBV3-2	TRBJ2-3	-	CASSQTGMGTDTQYF	TGTGCCAGCAGCCAAACGGGGATGGGCACAGATACGCAGTATTTT
-	TRBV7-8	TRBJ2-7	-	CASSRLTGSSYEQYF	TGTGCCAGCAGCCGCCTCACAGGGTCCTCCTACGAGCAGTACTTC
-	TRBV7-8	TRBJ2-7	-	CASSPGSSGEQYF	TGTGCCAGCAGCCCCGGTTCAAGCGGCGAGCAGTACTTC
-	TRBV9	TRBJ1-1	TRBD1	CASSVGPPGQGNEAFF	TGTGCCAGCAGCGTAGGCCCCCCGGGACAGGGAAATGAAGCTTTCTTT
-	TRBV6-2/TRBV6-3	TRBJ1-3	TRBD1	CASSKMDRLGNTIYF	TGTGCCAGCAGCAAGATGGACAGGCTGGGAAACACCATATATTTT
-	TRBV6-5	TRBJ1-1	TRBD1	CASRHRGTGGTEAFF	TGTGCCAGCAGACACCGGGGGACAGGGGGCACTGAAGCTTTCTTT
-	TRBV7-2	TRBJ2-5	TRBD2	CASSNSGLARETQYF	TGTGCCAGCAGCAATTCGGGACTAGCAAGAGAGACCCAGTACTTC
-	TRBV10-1	TRBJ1-5	TRBD1	CASSPLPQGKGNQPQHF	TGCGCCAGCAGTCCGTTGCCACAGGGGAAGGGTAATCAGCCCCAGCATTTT
-	TRBV5-4	TRBJ2-1	TRBD2	CASSLSAGGPSYNEQFF	TGTGCCAGCAGCTTGTCGGCGGGAGGGCCCTCCTACAATGAGCAGTTCTTC
once	TRBV28	TRBJ1-2	-	CASSLSGVYGYTF	TGTGCCAGCAGTTTATCGGGGGTCTATGGCTACACCTTC
few	TRBV6-5	TRBJ2-7	TRBD1	CASSYEQGVSDEQYF	TGTGCCAGCAGTTACGAGCAGGGGGTGTCCGACGAGCAGTACTTC
few	TRBV5-4	TRBJ1-4	TRBD1	CASSEGAPNEKLFF	TGTGCCAGCAGCGAGGGGGCTCCTAATGAAAAACTGTTTTTT
-	TRBV5-5	TRBJ2-2	-	CASSSRTGGAGELFF	TGTGCCAGCAGCTCACGGACAGGCGGGGCCGGGGAGCTGTTTTTT
-	TRBV7-3	TRBJ2-7	-	CASSSPTGVGQPNYEQYF	TGTGCCAGCAGCTCCCCGACGGGGGTGGGACAGCCCAACTACGAGCAGTACTTC
-	TRBV19	TRBJ1-6	TRBD1	CASSTTGDETLHF	TGTGCCAGTAGTACAACAGGGGATGAGACCCTCCACTTT
-	TRBV5-4	TRBJ1-3	-	CASSPGAGSGNTIYF	TGTGCCAGCAGCCCTGGCGCAGGCTCTGGAAACACCATATATTTT
few	TRBV7-3	TRBJ2-5	-	CASSLLPGAGETQYF	TGTGCCAGCAGCTTATTGCCGGGCGCGGGAGAGACCCAGTACTTC
-	TRBV2	TRBJ1-1	-	CASSVNAVNTEAFF	TGTGCCAGCAGTGTTAATGCGGTGAACACTGAAGCTTTCTTT
-	TRBV15	TRBJ2-2	-	CATSRVVQTNTGELFF	TGTGCCACCAGCAGAGTCGTGCAGACGAACACCGGGGAGCTGTTTTTT
-	TRBV4-2	TRBJ1-5	-	CASSQEVGADQPQHF	TGTGCCAGCAGCCAAGAAGTGGGGGCGGATCAGCCCCAGCATTTT
-	TRBV7-2	TRBJ1-1	-	CASSLWANTEAFF	TGTGCCAGCAGCTTATGGGCGAACACTGAAGCTTTCTTT
once	TRBV15	TRBJ2-5	-	CATSRVGGMEQETQYF	TGTGCCACCAGCAGAGTAGGCGGGATGGAACAAGAGACCCAGTACTTC
-	TRBV2	TRBJ1-2	-	CASRDTGVRGAQEGYTF	TGTGCCAGCAGGGACACTGGGGTCAGGGGCGCGCAGGAGGGCTACACCTTC
-	TRBV12-3/TRBV12-4	TRBJ1-2	-	CASREGTGYGYTF	TGTGCCAGCAGGGAGGGGACCGGCTATGGCTACACCTTC
-	TRBV28	TRBJ2-1	TRBD2	CASSLALAGSYEQFF	TGTGCCAGCAGTTTAGCCCTAGCGGGAAGTTATGAGCAGTTCTTC
-	TRBV15	TRBJ2-5	TRBD1	CATRPGTAQIQYQETQYF	TGTGCCACCAGACCCGGGACAGCACAAATCCAGTACCAAGAGACCCAGTACTTC
-	TRBV10-1	TRBJ2-1	TRBD2	CASRASGRRNEQFF	TGCGCCAGCAGGGCTAGCGGGAGAAGGAATGAGCAGTTCTTC
-	TRBV5-1	TRBJ2-5	-	CASSLQGRETQYF	TGCGCCAGCAGCCTACAGGGTCGGGAGACCCAGTACTTC
-	TRBV9	TRBJ2-1	TRBD2	CASSATTRAGGGYNEQFF	TGTGCCAGCAGCGCCACCACCCGAGCGGGAGGAGGCTACAATGAGCAGTTCTTC
-	TRBV2	TRBJ1-1	TRBD1	CASKRTGGNPEAFF	TGTGCCAGCAAAAGGACAGGGGGCAACCCTGAAGCTTTCTTT
-	TRBV27	TRBJ1-2	-	CASRGGVVWGYTF	TGTGCCAGCAGGGGAGGAGTGGTTTGGGGCTACACCTTC
-	TRBV11-1	TRBJ1-5	TRBD1	CASSYRDRLIGQPQHF	TGTGCCAGCAGCTACCGGGACAGACTAATAGGTCAGCCCCAGCATTTT
-	TRBV30	TRBJ1-5	-	CAWSVTGNSNQPQHF	TGTGCCTGGAGTGTAACCGGGAATAGCAATCAGCCCCAGCATTTT
-	TRBV19	TRBJ1-5	TRBD1	CASSTTGGGGNQPQHF	TGTGCCAGTAGTACTACAGGGGGCGGTGGCAATCAGCCCCAGCATTTT
-	TRBV3-1/TRBV3-2	TRBJ1-3	-	CASRYGSGNTIYF	TGTGCCAGCAGGTACGGTTCTGGAAACACCATATATTTT
-	TRBV28	TRBJ2-1	TRBD2	CASSLGGSPYNEQFF	TGTGCCAGCAGTTTAGGCGGGAGCCCCTACAATGAGCAGTTCTTC
-	TRBV11-3	TRBJ1-2	-	CASSLGGYGYTF	TGTGCCAGCAGCTTAGGCGGATATGGCTACACCTTC
once	TRBV6-5	TRBJ2-7	-	CASSYLEGPYEQYF	TGTGCCAGCAGTTATTTGGAGGGCCCCTACGAGCAGTACTTC
few	TRBV25-1	TRBJ2-1	TRBD2	CASTQKGGRAEEQFF	TGTGCCAGCACCCAAAAGGGCGGGAGGGCCGAGGAGCAGTTCTTC
-	TRBV5-1	TRBJ2-3	-	CASSLSAKQTDTQYF	TGCGCCAGCAGCTTGTCGGCTAAACAGACAGATACGCAGTATTTT
-	TRBV29-1	TRBJ2-3	TRBD1	CSVGGQGLSTDTQYF	TGCAGCGTTGGGGGACAGGGGCTTAGCACAGATACGCAGTATTTT
-	TRBV6-5	TRBJ2-2	TRBD2	CASYSGGSTGELFF	TGTGCCAGCTATAGCGGGGGGAGCACCGGGGAGCTGTTTTTT
-	TRBV10-3	TRBJ2-3	-	CAISDADTQYF	TGTGCCATCAGTGACGCGGATACGCAGTATTTT
-	TRBV28	TRBJ2-2	TRBD2	CASSLRGGRAGTGELFF	TGTGCCAGCAGTTTACGAGGCGGGAGGGCCGGGACCGGGGAGCTGTTTTTT
few	TRBV11-3	TRBJ2-1	TRBD2	CASSLAGGGNEQFF	TGTGCCAGCAGCTTAGCTGGGGGGGGGAATGAGCAGTTCTTC
few	TRBV2	TRBJ2-1	TRBD2	CASSVGTSNEQFF	TGTGCCAGCAGCGTCGGGACTAGCAATGAGCAGTTCTTC
many	TRBV6-5	TRBJ1-2	-	CASRTTGMNYGYTF	TGTGCCAGCAGAACAACCGGGATGAACTATGGCTACACCTTC
-	TRBV19	TRBJ2-5	-	CASSIGQRGETQYF	TGTGCCAGTAGTATAGGACAAAGAGGGGAGACCCAGTACTTC
-	TRBV6-2/TRBV6-3	TRBJ2-5	TRBD1	CASSQLRGTGRTQYF	TGTGCCAGCAGTCAACTAAGGGGGACAGGGAGGACCCAGTACTTC
-	TRBV9	TRBJ2-3	TRBD2	CASSVAPTSGTDTQYF	TGTGCCAGCAGCGTAGCCCCGACTAGCGGCACAGATACGCAGTATTTT